The T cell receptor beta chain under discussion was sequenced for a study of beta chain features in type 1 diabetes. Points from the study as a whole: Within the patient group, naive, central memory and Treg TCRB repertoires appeared more similar to each other than within healthy donors.

Expressed TCRB transcripts were sequenced because the entire RNA isolate underwent reverse transcription. Sequencing was performed with immunoSEQ multiplex PCR; in TCRdb, only in-frame clones are kept and a portion is missing. The table lists 300,000 to 450,000 clones, about 20% of them singletons, with around 0.044% in the top ten. The junction had 6 bases not matched to a gene; V was cut back by 5 bases and J by 15 bases. CDR1 SGHAT and CDR2 FQDESV come from the germline V gene (reference sequence). The CDR3 contains 11 residues. Comment on this clone: The antigen remains unidentified.

Sorting of CD4+ naive, central memory, regulatory and stem cell-like memory cells was performed via CD45RO/CCR7/CD25/CD127/CD95/CD27. Once sorted, every population was more than 95% pure. This chain joins TRBV11-1 and TRBJ2-3; 9 positions agree with TRBD1. The receptor was derived from a woman aged 18-29 years in good health. Sequenced input: naive CD4+ T cells from blood. CDR3 sequence (DNA): TGTGCCAGCAGCCAAGGGGGACAGGGATATTTT. Translated: CASSQGGQGYF.